These 30 T cell receptor beta chains were sequenced from one sample in a study of blood T cell repertoires in COVID-19. Sequencing used immunoSEQ multiplex PCR; TCRdb keeps in-frame clones, though not all of them. This table has about 230,000 clones, 83% appearing once. Sequencing used peripheral blood. Source of these receptors: a woman between 70 and 85 years old with active or convalescent COVID-19.

V is TRBV16 and J is TRBJ1-5; D unclear. Germline V CDR1 and CDR2: KGHSY, FQNENV. Between the trimmed V and J ends, which lost 1 base and 0 bases, there was a span of 19 bases. This CDR3 comprises 19 residues. The chain's CDR3 is CASSQFSMARMNSNQPQHF. CDR3 bases: TGTGCCAGCAGCCAATTCAGCATGGCCAGGATGAATAGCAATCAGCCCCAGCATTTT.

CDR3 in amino acids: CASSQDKGEAFF. CDR3 coding DNA: TGCGCCAGCAGCCAAGATAAGGGGGAAGCTTTCTTT. The genes are TRBV4-3 and TRBJ1-1, with a weak D call TRBD1 (5 bases). Looked up from germline, CDR1 is LGHNA and CDR2 is YSLEER. Deletions cut 0 bases from V and 8 bases from J, with 7 bases between. There are 12 residues in the CDR3.

This chain uses TRBV5-6 with TRBJ1-1; D remains ambiguous. The V gene lost 0 bases and the J gene lost 4 bases, with 10 bases spanning the gap. The CDR3 spans 14 residues. CDR1 SGHDT and CDR2 YYEEEE come from the germline V gene. The CDR3 here is CASSLVVAGTEAFF. CDR3 sequence (DNA): TGTGCCAGCAGCTTGGTTGTAGCGGGCACTGAAGCTTTCTTT.

This clone appeared a single time. The chain recombines TRBV29-1 with TRBJ2-3, with 11 bases that match TRBD2. Trimming took 7 bases from V and 0 from J; bases not matched to a gene: 6. Germline V gene data show CDR1 as SQVTM and CDR2 as ANQGSEA. The CDR3 has 15 amino acids. The CDR3 region has the DNA TGCAGCGCCACCGGGACTAGCGGTAGCACAGATACGCAGTATTTT. It translates to CSATGTSGSTDTQYF.

V gene TRBV5-1 combines with J gene TRBJ1-1, with 10 bases fitting TRBD1. The CDR3 totals 16 residues. V shed 1 base and J 4 bases; nucleotides not matched to a gene: 7. Germline CDR1 and CDR2: SGHRS and YFSETQ. For the CDR3, the DNA is TGCGCCAGCAGCTTGTGGGGGAGACAGGGGGCCACTGAAGCTTTCTTT. This codes for CASSLWGRQGATEAFF.

The J gene is TRBJ2-7, the V gene TRBV5-4; D gene ambiguous. V was clipped by 3 bases and J by 6 bases, with 10 bases between them. From germline, CDR1 is SGHNT and CDR2 YYREEE (reference sequence). The CDR3 is 12 residues long. CDR3 loop: CASSYGFFEQYF. The CDR3 DNA sequence: TGTGCCAGCAGCTACGGGTTTTTCGAGCAGTACTTC.

This rearrangement joins TRBV5-5 to TRBJ2-5; tentative D call: TRBD1 (7 bases). The germline gives CDR1 SGHKS, CDR2 YYEKEE (reference sequence). Trimming removed 2 bases from V and 5 bases from J, with 19 bases in between. This CDR3 has 16 residues. The DNA for the CDR3 is TGTGCCAGCAGCTTCTGGGGACAGCCAGGGAGGGAGACCCAGTACTTC. Translated: CASSFWGQPGRETQYF.

V and J are TRBV19 and TRBJ2-7; D is unclear. V gave up 4 bases and J gave up 0 bases, with 13 bases separating them. There are 15 residues in the CDR3. Germline values: CDR1 LNHDA, CDR2 SQIVND (reference sequence). The CDR3: CASSNLGLTSYEQYF. The CDR3 region has the DNA TGTGCCAGTAGTAACCTCGGGTTAACCTCCTACGAGCAGTACTTC. Together with reference TRBV19 and TRBJ2-7, the CDR3 gives the full variable domain: DGGITQSPKYLFRKEGQNVTLSCEQNLNHDAMYWYRQDPGQGLRLIYYSQIVNDFQKGDIAEGYSVSREKKESFPLTVTSAQKNPTAFYLCASSNLGLTSYEQYFGPGTRLTVT.

The rearrangement links TRBV18 to TRBJ2-2, with 14 bases that match TRBD2. Losses at the gene ends were 3 bases for V and 0 bases for J; bases not matched to a gene: 3. Germline values: CDR1 KGHSH, CDR2 LQKENI. This CDR3 has 18 residues. CDR3 nucleotides: TGTGCCAGCTCACCGAGGACTAGCGGGGGGCCGAACACCGGGGAGCTGTTTTTT. As protein: CASSPRTSGGPNTGELFF.

This clone showed up just a few times. The chain has TRBV15 and TRBJ2-4, with D possibly being TRBD1 (6 bases). This CDR3 comprises 15 residues. CDR1 and CDR2 (germline): LNHNV, YYDKDF (reference sequence). V was pared by 3 bases and J by 7 bases, with 16 bases between. The CDR3, as DNA: TGTGCCACCAGCAGTCATTCCACAGGGTATAACATTCAGTACTTC. Amino acids: CATSSHSTGYNIQYF.

The chain joins TRBV19 to TRBJ2-2; TRBD2 agrees at 12 bases. V gave up 6 bases and J gave up 5 bases; unmatched junction bases: 19. This CDR3 contains 20 residues. Germline assignment: CDR1 LNHDA and CDR2 SQIVND (reference sequence). CDR3 nucleotide sequence: TGTGCCAGTAGAAAAAGGACTAGCGGGAACCTGATGGTGGGAACCGGGGAGCTGTTTTTT. Translated: CASRKRTSGNLMVGTGELFF.

This clone has a handful of counts. The J gene is TRBJ1-2, the V gene TRBV13, with D possibly being TRBD1 (5 bases). With 0 bases removed from V and 7 bases from J, the gap between germline ends came to 9 bases. The CDR3 contains 13 residues. In germline, CDR1 is PRHDT, CDR2 FYEKMQ (reference sequence). The CDR3 reads CASSLGGESGYTF. Written as DNA, the CDR3 is TGTGCCAGCAGCTTAGGAGGGGAATCTGGCTACACCTTC.

This clone was detected only once. The chain recombines TRBV6-5 with TRBJ1-1; no firm D call. The CDR3 extends over 15 amino acids. Between the trimmed V and J ends, which lost 5 bases and 0 bases, there was a span of 13 bases. The V gene's germline CDR1 is MNHEY and CDR2 SVGAGI. The CDR3 region is CASSRLTLMNTEAFF. Written as DNA, the CDR3 is TGTGCCAGCAGTCGACTTACCCTAATGAACACTGAAGCTTTCTTT.

The genes are TRBV30 and TRBJ2-1; D perhaps matches TRBD1 (6 bases). CDR3 length: 13 amino acids. CDR1 and CDR2 from the germline V gene are GTSNPN and SVGIG (reference sequence). V was cut by 5 bases and J by 4 bases, with 12 bases left in between. CDR3 DNA sequence: TGTGCCTGGGGACAGATTCCTTACAATGAGCAGTTCTTC. Encoded protein: CAWGQIPYNEQFF.

The CDR3 protein is CASSRQGDGETQYF. DNA for the CDR3: TGTGCCAGCAGCCGACAGGGTGACGGAGAGACCCAGTACTTC. V is TRBV6-5 and J is TRBJ2-5, with 7 bases lining up with TRBD1. After removal of 6 bases from V and 4 bases from J, the junction contained 8 bases not matched to a gene. In germline, CDR1 is MNHEY, CDR2 SVGAGI. This CDR3 spans 14 amino acids.

This chain joins TRBV7-2 and TRBJ1-2, with TRBD1 identical over 9 bases. The germline gives CDR1 SGHTA, CDR2 FQGNSA. V was pared by 3 bases and J by 2 bases, with 4 bases of the junction left unmatched. The CDR3 consists of 15 residues. In nucleotides, the CDR3 is TGTGCCAGCAGCTTGACAGGGGGACCAAACTATGGCTACACCTTC. Its protein is CASSLTGGPNYGYTF.

This rearrangement joins TRBV18 to TRBJ1-1, with D perhaps matching TRBD1 (5 bases). Trimming shortened V by 3 bases and J by 0 bases, and 11 bases separated the two germline ends. The CDR3 consists of 15 residues. Germline V gene data show CDR1 as KGHSH and CDR2 as LQKENI. Here the CDR3 DNA reads TGTGCCAGCTCACCGGGAGGGACTATGAACACTGAAGCTTTCTTT. It translates to CASSPGGTMNTEAFF.

The chain carries TRBV30 and TRBJ1-5; possible D gene TRBD1, 5 bases. Trimming removed 3 bases from V and 7 bases from J, with 16 bases in between. This CDR3 has 14 residues. Germline V gene lookup returns CDR1 GTSNPN and CDR2 SVGIG (reference sequence). CDR3 amino acids: CAWSAGGLGQPQHF. As DNA, the CDR3 is TGTGCCTGGAGCGCCGGGGGTCTTGGGCAGCCCCAGCATTTT.

The chain has TRBV4-3 and TRBJ2-7; no clear D gene. Germline CDR1 and CDR2: LGHNA and YSLEER. The V gene lost 0 bases and the J gene lost 1 base, with 10 bases spanning the gap. This CDR3 has 15 amino acids. The CDR3 sequence is CASSQDLQFSYEQYF. The DNA for the CDR3 is TGCGCCAGCAGCCAAGATCTCCAGTTTTCCTACGAGCAGTACTTC.

The chain carries TRBV5-4 and TRBJ2-5; 9 bases align to TRBD1. The germline V gene has CDR1 SGHNT and CDR2 YYREEE (reference sequence). V shed 4 bases, J shed 2 bases, and the junction held 9 bases outside the gene matches. CDR3 length: 16 amino acids. Here the CDR3 DNA reads TGTGCCAGCAGCCCCACGACAGGGGGAGGTCAAGAGACCCAGTACTTC. This translates into CASSPTTGGGQETQYF.

This chain connects TRBV7-3 to TRBJ1-2; 7 bases align to TRBD1. CDR3 length: 15 residues. Germline trimming cut 0 bases from V and 8 bases from J; bases unmatched to any gene: 9. In germline, CDR1 is SGHTA, CDR2 FQGTGA. The CDR3 DNA reads as TGTGCCAGCAGCTTAACTAGGGACAGAATAGAGGGCTACACCTTC. This codes for CASSLTRDRIEGYTF. The full variable domain, with the rest looked up from reference TRBV7-3 and TRBJ1-2, is GAGVSQTPSNKVTEKGKYVELRCDPISGHTALYWYRQSLGQGPEFLIYFQGTGAADDSGLPNDRFFAVRPEGSVSTLKIQRTERGDSAVYLCASSLTRDRIEGYTFGSGTRLTVV.

This clone has at least ten counts. The genes are TRBV5-1 and TRBJ2-7; 12 bases align to TRBD2. V gave up 7 bases and J gave up 2 bases; unmatched junction bases: 7. Germline V gene data show CDR1 as SGHRS and CDR2 as YFSETQ. The CDR3 has 15 residues. In DNA form, the CDR3 reads TGCGCCAGCTCCGGACTAGCGGGGACCACCTACGAGCAGTACTTC. It translates to CASSGLAGTTYEQYF.

V is TRBV7-9 and J is TRBJ1-1; D call uncertain. Trimming cost V 2 bases and J 7 bases, with 11 bases left between them. The germline V gene encodes CDR1 SEHNR and CDR2 FQNEAQ (reference sequence). This CDR3 region has 13 residues. This chain's CDR3 is CASSLNEGSEAFF. The CDR3, as DNA: TGTGCCAGCAGCTTAAATGAGGGAAGTGAAGCTTTCTTT. Looking up the rest from reference TRBV7-9 and TRBJ1-1 gives the full variable domain: DTGVSQNPRHKITKRGQNVTFRCDPISEHNRLYWYRQTLGQGPEFLTYFQNEAQLEKSRLLSDRFSAERPKGSFSTLEIQRTEQGDSAMYLCASSLNEGSEAFFGQGTRLTVV.

The CDR3 nucleotides are TGTGCCTGGAGAGCACTAGCGGGAGGCGGAGATACGCAGTATTTT. It encodes CAWRALAGGGDTQYF. V gene TRBV30 combines with J gene TRBJ2-3; 12 bases are shared with TRBD2. The germline V gene has CDR1 GTSNPN and CDR2 SVGIG (reference sequence). There are 15 residues in the CDR3. Unmatched junction bases numbered 6, after V lost 3 bases and J lost 5 bases.

This chain joins TRBV19 and TRBJ2-7; D might be TRBD2 (7 bases). V shed 2 bases and J shed 4 bases, with 15 bases lying between them. Germline V CDR1 and CDR2: LNHDA, SQIVND (reference sequence). This CDR3 is built from 15 residues. CDR3 sequence: CASSIRYGGTYEQYF. DNA of the CDR3: TGTGCCAGTAGTATAAGGTACGGGGGGACATACGAGCAGTACTTC.

The chain recombines TRBV19 with TRBJ2-7, with 11 bases lining up with TRBD1. CDR1 is LNHDA and CDR2 is SQIVND in the germline V gene (reference sequence). V was pared by 7 bases and J by 3 bases, with 5 bases of the junction left unmatched. CDR3 length: 14 amino acids. The CDR3 is CASTAGTGGYEQYF. The CDR3 coding sequence is TGTGCCAGTACCGCCGGGACAGGGGGCTACGAGCAGTACTTC.

The V gene is TRBV5-6, the J gene TRBJ2-3; 8 nucleotides match TRBD1. V lost 10 bases, J lost 1 base, and 8 bases stayed unmatched. This CDR3 spans 14 amino acids. The germline V gene encodes CDR1 SGHDT and CDR2 YYEEEE. The CDR3 sequence is CASNPRGRTDTQYF. CDR3 DNA sequence: TGTGCCTCAAATCCCAGGGGGCGCACAGATACGCAGTATTTT.

This rearrangement joins TRBV4-1 to TRBJ1-1; possibly TRBD1 for D (5 bases). Germline V gene data show CDR1 as MGHRA and CDR2 as YSYEKL. The CDR3 is 15 amino acids. Trimming left V 4 bases short and J 0 bases short, with 12 bases between. CDR3: CASSPGTGVNTEAFF. The CDR3 DNA follows: TGCGCCAGCAGCCCAGGGACGGGGGTGAACACTGAAGCTTTCTTT.

The rearrangement links TRBV7-2 to TRBJ2-1; TRBD1 matches 8 bases. Germline V gene sequence: CDR1 SGHTA, CDR2 FQGNSA. The CDR3 consists of 15 residues. V dropped 4 bases and J dropped 9; count of bases not matched to a gene: 11. CDR3 sequence: CASSYPDRGLFEQFF. The CDR3 DNA reads TGTGCCAGCAGCTACCCTGACAGGGGCCTATTTGAGCAGTTCTTC.

The chain uses TRBV29-1 and TRBJ2-3; 14 positions agree with TRBD2. The CDR3 covers 14 residues. Germline lookup yields CDR1 SQVTM and CDR2 ANQGSEA. J was trimmed by 8 bases and V by 7 bases; bases with no gene match: 8. This CDR3 is CSATQTSGGGTQYF. Here the CDR3 DNA reads TGCAGCGCGACTCAGACTAGCGGGGGGGGTACGCAGTATTTT.